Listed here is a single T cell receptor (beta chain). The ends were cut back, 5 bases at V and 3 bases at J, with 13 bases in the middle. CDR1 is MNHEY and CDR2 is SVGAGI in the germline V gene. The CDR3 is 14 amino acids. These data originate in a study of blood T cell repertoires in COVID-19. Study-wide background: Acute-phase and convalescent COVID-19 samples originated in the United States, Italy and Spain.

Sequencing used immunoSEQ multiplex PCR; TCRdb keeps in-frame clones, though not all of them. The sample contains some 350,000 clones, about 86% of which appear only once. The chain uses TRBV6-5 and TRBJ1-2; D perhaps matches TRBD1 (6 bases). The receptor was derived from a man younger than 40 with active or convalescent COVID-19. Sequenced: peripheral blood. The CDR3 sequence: CASSRQVWDYGYTF. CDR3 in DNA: TGTGCCAGCAGTAGACAGGTCTGGGACTATGGCTACACCTTC.